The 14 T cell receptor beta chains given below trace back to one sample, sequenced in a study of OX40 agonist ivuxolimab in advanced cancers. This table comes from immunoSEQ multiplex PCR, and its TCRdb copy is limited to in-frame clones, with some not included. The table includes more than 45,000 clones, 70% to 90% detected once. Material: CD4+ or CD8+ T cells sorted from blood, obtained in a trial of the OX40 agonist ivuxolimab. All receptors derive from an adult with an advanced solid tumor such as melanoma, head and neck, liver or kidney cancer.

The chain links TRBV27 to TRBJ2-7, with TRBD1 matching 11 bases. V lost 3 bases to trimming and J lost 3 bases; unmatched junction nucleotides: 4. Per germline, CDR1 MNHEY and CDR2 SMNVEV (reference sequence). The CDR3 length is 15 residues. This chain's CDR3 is CASSFSGTGGYEQYF. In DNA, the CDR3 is TGTGCCAGCAGTTTCTCCGGGACAGGGGGCTACGAGCAGTACTTC.

CDR3 in amino acids: CATSSERSSYNEQFF. CDR3 DNA: TGTGCCACCAGCAGTGAGCGGAGCTCCTACAATGAGCAGTTCTTC. This sequence joins TRBV15 and TRBJ2-1; D possibly corresponds to TRBD2 (5 bases). The ends were cut back, 3 bases at V and 0 bases at J, with 9 bases in the middle. Germline CDR1 and CDR2: LNHNV and YYDKDF (reference sequence). The CDR3 has 15 amino acids.

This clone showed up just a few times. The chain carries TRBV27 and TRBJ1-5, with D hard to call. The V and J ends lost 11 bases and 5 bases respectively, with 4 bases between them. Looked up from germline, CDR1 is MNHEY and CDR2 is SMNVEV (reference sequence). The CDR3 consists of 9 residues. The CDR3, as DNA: TGTGCCGGGGATCAGCCCCAGCATTTT. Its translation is CAGDQPQHF.

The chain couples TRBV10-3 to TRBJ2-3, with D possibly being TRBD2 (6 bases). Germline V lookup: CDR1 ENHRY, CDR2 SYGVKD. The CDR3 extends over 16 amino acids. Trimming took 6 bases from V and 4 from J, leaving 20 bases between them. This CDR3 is CAIRLTTGSSADTQYF. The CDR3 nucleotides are TGTGCCATCAGACTAACGACCGGGAGTTCAGCAGATACGCAGTATTTT.

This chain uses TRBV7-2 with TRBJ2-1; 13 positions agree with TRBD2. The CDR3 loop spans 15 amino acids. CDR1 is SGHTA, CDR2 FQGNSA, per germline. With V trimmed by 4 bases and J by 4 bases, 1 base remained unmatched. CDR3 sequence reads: CASSSLAGGYNEQFF. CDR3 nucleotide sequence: TGTGCCAGCAGCTCACTAGCGGGGGGGTACAATGAGCAGTTCTTC.

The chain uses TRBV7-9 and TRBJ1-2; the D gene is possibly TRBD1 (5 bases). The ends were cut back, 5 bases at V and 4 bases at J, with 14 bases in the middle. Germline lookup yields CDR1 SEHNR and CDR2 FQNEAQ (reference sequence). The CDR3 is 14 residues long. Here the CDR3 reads CASSPLIQGYGYTF. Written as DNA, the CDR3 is TGTGCCAGCAGCCCATTGATTCAGGGCTATGGCTACACCTTC.

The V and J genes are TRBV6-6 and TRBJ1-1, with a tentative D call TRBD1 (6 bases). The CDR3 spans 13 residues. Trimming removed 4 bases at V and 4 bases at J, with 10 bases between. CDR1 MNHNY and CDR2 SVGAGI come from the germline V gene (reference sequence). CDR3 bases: TGTGCCAGCAGTTCTAACAGGGCCACTGAAGCTTTCTTT. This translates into CASSSNRATEAFF.

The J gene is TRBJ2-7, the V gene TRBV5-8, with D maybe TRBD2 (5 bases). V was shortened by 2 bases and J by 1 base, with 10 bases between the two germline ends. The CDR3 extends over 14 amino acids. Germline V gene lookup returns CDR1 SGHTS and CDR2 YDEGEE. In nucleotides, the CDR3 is TGTGCCAGCAGCTTTAGCGTATCTTCCTACGAGCAGTACTTC. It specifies CASSFSVSSYEQYF.

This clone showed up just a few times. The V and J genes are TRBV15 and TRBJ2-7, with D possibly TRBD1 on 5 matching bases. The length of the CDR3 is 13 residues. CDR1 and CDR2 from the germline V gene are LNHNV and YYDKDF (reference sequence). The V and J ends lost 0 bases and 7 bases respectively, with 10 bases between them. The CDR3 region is CATSRDRREEQYF. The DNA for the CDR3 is TGTGCCACCAGCAGAGATCGCAGGGAAGAGCAGTACTTC.

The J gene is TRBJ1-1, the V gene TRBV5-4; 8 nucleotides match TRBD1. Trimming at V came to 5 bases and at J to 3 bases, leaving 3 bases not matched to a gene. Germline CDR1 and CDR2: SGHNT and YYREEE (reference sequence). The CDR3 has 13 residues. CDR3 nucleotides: TGTGCCAGCAGGGACAGGGCCTACACTGAAGCTTTCTTT. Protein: CASRDRAYTEAFF.

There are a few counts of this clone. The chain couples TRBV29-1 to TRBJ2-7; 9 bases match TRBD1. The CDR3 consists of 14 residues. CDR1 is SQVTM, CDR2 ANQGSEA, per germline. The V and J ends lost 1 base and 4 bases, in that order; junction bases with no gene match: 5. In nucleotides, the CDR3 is TGCAGCGTTGAAGTGGGACAGGGTGAATACGAGCAGTACTTC. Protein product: CSVEVGQGEYEQYF.

In DNA form, the CDR3 reads TGTGCCAGCAGTTATGAGCGGGAGGCTCAGTACGAGCAGTACTTC. Translation gives CASSYEREAQYEQYF. The rearrangement links TRBV6-5 to TRBJ2-7, with 9 bases that match TRBD2. Trimming cost V 3 bases and J 4 bases; bases outside gene matches: 7. The CDR3 runs to 15 residues. CDR1 and CDR2 (germline): MNHEY, SVGAGI.

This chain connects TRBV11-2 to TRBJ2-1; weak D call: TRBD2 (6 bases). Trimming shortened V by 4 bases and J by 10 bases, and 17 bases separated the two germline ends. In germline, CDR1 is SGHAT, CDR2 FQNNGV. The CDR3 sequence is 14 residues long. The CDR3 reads CASSSRDAQGEQFF. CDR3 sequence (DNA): TGTGCCAGCAGCTCGCGGGACGCTCAGGGAGAGCAGTTCTTC.

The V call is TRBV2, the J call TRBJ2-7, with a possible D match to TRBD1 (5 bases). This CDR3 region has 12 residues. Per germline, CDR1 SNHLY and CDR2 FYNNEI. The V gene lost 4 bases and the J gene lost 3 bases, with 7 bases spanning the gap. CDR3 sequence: CASSGQFYEQYF. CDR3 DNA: TGTGCCAGCAGTGGACAGTTCTACGAGCAGTACTTC.